Listed here is a single T cell receptor (beta chain). Its antigen is unidentified. The sample originates from a study of T-cell reconstitution after alpha-beta-depleted transplantation in children. CDR1 and CDR2 from the germline V gene are KGHSH and LQKENI. V was pared by 1 base and J by 1 base, with 10 bases between. This CDR3 region has 15 residues. The study, taken as a whole, reports: Several hundred expanded graft clones reportedly gave rise to the alpha-beta T cells present about two months after transplant. One year post-transplant, T-cell counts and diversity were largely derived from T cells produced anew. Some patients' high day-60 TCRbeta diversity was traced to surviving recipient T cells and thymic progenitors.

It was with unique molecular identifiers that the TCRbeta library was prepared. MiXCR was run by TCRdb on the PCR reads, yielding one entry per CDR3 protein. The repertoire holds roughly 670,000 distinct CDR3 sequences, with around 12% as singletons. This rearrangement joins TRBV18 to TRBJ2-5; D not resolved. The source is a girl aged 2-10 years with congenital amegakaryocytic thrombocytopenia, due to receive a stem cell transplant. The sequenced sample was PBMCs, obtained before TCRalphabeta/CD19-depleted stem cell transplant. The CDR3 coding sequence is TGTGCCAGCTCACCACGAGACGGTCCCCAAGAGACCCAGTACTTC. Its protein product is CASSPRDGPQETQYF.